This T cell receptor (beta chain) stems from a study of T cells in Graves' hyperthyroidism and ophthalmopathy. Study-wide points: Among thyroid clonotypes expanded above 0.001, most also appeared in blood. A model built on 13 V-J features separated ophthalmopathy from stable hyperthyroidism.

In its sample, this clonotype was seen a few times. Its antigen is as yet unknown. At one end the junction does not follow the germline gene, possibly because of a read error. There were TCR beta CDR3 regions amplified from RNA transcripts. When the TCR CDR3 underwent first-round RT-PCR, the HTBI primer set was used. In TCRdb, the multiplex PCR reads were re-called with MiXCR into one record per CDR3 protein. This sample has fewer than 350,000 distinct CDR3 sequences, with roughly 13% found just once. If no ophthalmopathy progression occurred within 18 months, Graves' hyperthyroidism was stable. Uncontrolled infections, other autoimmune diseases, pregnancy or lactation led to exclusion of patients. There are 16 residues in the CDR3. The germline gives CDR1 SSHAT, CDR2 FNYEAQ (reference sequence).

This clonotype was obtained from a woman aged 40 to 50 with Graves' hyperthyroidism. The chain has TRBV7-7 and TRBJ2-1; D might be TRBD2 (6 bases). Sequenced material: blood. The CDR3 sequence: CASSFWGRSSYNEQFF. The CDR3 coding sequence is TGTGCTAGCAGCTTCTGGGGGAGGAGCTCCTACAATGAGCAGTTCTTC.